The 27 T cell receptor beta chains listed next were all sequenced from one sample in a study of blood T cell repertoires in COVID-19. The method was immunoSEQ multiplex PCR; TCRdb's version includes in-frame clones alone and lacks a portion of them. The sample has about 270,000 clones, around 87% seen once. Sequenced input: peripheral blood. The receptors were sampled from a woman aged 45-65 years with acute or convalescent COVID-19.

The rearrangement uses TRBV27 and TRBJ2-1; TRBD2 agrees at 7 bases. Unmatched junction bases numbered 5, after V lost 5 bases and J lost 4 bases. Germline-derived CDR1 and CDR2 are MNHEY and SMNVEV (reference sequence). The CDR3 is made up of 14 amino acids. The CDR3 DNA follows: TGTGCCAGCAGTCAAGCGGGACCTTACAATGAGCAGTTCTTC. Amino acids: CASSQAGPYNEQFF.

J is TRBJ1-2 and V is TRBV5-4; tentative D call: TRBD1 (6 bases). The CDR3 sequence is 17 residues long. CDR1 and CDR2 (germline): SGHNT, YYREEE (reference sequence). V lost 4 bases and J 6 bases, leaving 25 bases between the germline ends. Here the CDR3 DNA reads TGTGCCAGCAGCCCCGCGGGGGGGGCAGCCCAGAAGGATGGCTACACCTTC. As protein: CASSPAGGAAQKDGYTF.

J is TRBJ1-4 and V is TRBV6-2 or TRBV6-3; D might be TRBD1 (6 bases). This CDR3 comprises 18 residues. V was trimmed by 3 bases and J by 0 bases, leaving 17 bases between them. Germline V gene lookup returns CDR1 MNHEY and CDR2 SVGEGT. The CDR3 is CASSYFLTGRATNEKLFF. CDR3 nucleotide sequence: TGTGCCAGCAGTTATTTCTTGACAGGCCGTGCAACTAATGAAAAACTGTTTTTT.

The chain couples TRBV25-1 to TRBJ2-7; possibly TRBD2 for D (6 bases). CDR1 and CDR2 (germline): MGHDK, SYGVNS. The CDR3 loop spans 13 amino acids. Deletions cut 2 bases from V and 4 bases from J, with 9 bases between. The CDR3 DNA sequence: TGTGCCAGCAGTGAAATGGGGACTTACGAGCAGTACTTC. Translated, it gives CASSEMGTYEQYF.

The chain links TRBV6-1 to TRBJ1-3; the D is unclear. V dropped 1 base and J dropped 0 bases, with 7 bases sitting between them. In germline, CDR1 is MNHNS, CDR2 SASEGT. The CDR3 contains 15 residues. CDR3 region: CASSEVWSSGNTIYF. DNA of the CDR3: TGTGCCAGCAGTGAAGTCTGGAGCTCTGGAAACACCATATATTTT.

The chain links TRBV4-1 to TRBJ2-7; the match to TRBD2 covers 8 bases. From germline, CDR1 is MGHRA and CDR2 YSYEKL. The CDR3 is 14 amino acids. Trimming removed 4 bases from V and 7 bases from J; junction bases left unmatched: 9. This chain's CDR3 is CASSLTGGLYEQYF. As DNA, the CDR3 is TGCGCCAGCAGCCTAACGGGAGGGCTATATGAGCAGTACTTC.

The rearrangement links TRBV7-8 to TRBJ1-1, with no clear D. CDR1 SGHVS and CDR2 FQNEAQ come from the germline V gene. Trimming shortened V by 2 bases and J by 3 bases, and 10 bases separated the two germline ends. The CDR3 is made up of 14 amino acids. The CDR3 spells CASSLWRRHTEAFF. The CDR3 bases are TGTGCCAGCAGCTTATGGAGGCGGCACACTGAAGCTTTCTTT.

The gene calls are TRBV5-1 and TRBJ1-4; 9 bases align to TRBD1. With 3 bases clipped from V and 5 bases from J, the junction kept 5 bases outside the gene matches. CDR1 and CDR2 from the germline V gene are SGHRS and YFSETQ. This CDR3 is 15 amino acids long. The CDR3 here is CASSWAGTGNEKLFF. In nucleotides, the CDR3 is TGCGCCAGCAGCTGGGCCGGGACAGGGAATGAAAAACTGTTTTTT.

V usage is TRBV7-2 and J usage is TRBJ2-6; D unclear. Germline V lookup: CDR1 SGHTA, CDR2 FQGNSA. The ends were cut back, 1 base at V and 3 bases at J, with 4 bases in the middle. The CDR3 totals 14 residues. Here the CDR3 DNA reads TGTGCCAGCAGCTTAGACAGTGGGGCCAACGTCCTGACTTTC. Protein: CASSLDSGANVLTF.

This chain joins TRBV25-1 and TRBJ2-5, with 12 nucleotides matching TRBD1. With V trimmed by 3 bases and J by 4 bases, 9 bases remained unmatched. Germline V gene data show CDR1 as MGHDK and CDR2 as SYGVNS. The CDR3 sequence is 17 residues long. The DNA of the CDR3 is TGTGCCAGCAGTGACCTCCGGGACAGGGGGCTAGGAGAGACCCAGTACTTC. The encoded protein is CASSDLRDRGLGETQYF.

This chain connects TRBV28 to TRBJ2-7, with D possibly being TRBD1 (6 bases). Germline V gene sequence: CDR1 MDHEN, CDR2 SYDVKM. CDR3 length: 14 residues. The ends were cut back, 3 bases at V and 2 bases at J, with 11 bases in the middle. This chain's CDR3 is CASSFSGGPYEQYF. As DNA, the CDR3 is TGTGCCAGCAGTTTTTCTGGGGGCCCCTACGAGCAGTACTTC.

On this clone: Other DNA sequences in the sample encode the same CDR3. The gene calls are TRBV7-9 and TRBJ2-2, with D perhaps TRBD2 (5 bases). The CDR3 is 15 amino acids. Per the germline V gene, CDR1 is SEHNR and CDR2 is FQNEAQ (reference sequence). The V and J ends lost 2 bases and 1 base respectively, with 8 bases between them. The DNA of the CDR3 is TGTGCCAGCAGCTTAAGGGCGGGGAACACCGGGGAGCTGTTTTTT. Translated, it gives CASSLRAGNTGELFF. The full variable domain, in which reference TRBV7-9 and TRBJ2-2 provide the parts outside the CDR3, is DTGVSQNPRHKITKRGQNVTFRCDPISEHNRLYWYRQTLGQGPEFLTYFQNEAQLEKSRLLSDRFSAERPKGSFSTLEIQRTEQGDSAMYLCASSLRAGNTGELFFGEGSRLTVL.

The chain joins TRBV5-1 to TRBJ2-1; TRBD2 matches 11 bases. CDR3 length equals 16 residues. J was trimmed by 9 bases and V by 4 bases; bases with no gene match: 12. CDR1 is SGHRS, CDR2 YFSETQ, per germline. CDR3 in amino acids: CASSVFSGRAIFEQFF. The CDR3 DNA reads as TGCGCCAGCAGCGTCTTTAGCGGGAGGGCCATATTTGAGCAGTTCTTC.

The chain has TRBV19 and TRBJ1-2, with 10 bases matching TRBD1. The CDR3 consists of 14 residues. Germline V CDR1 and CDR2: LNHDA, SQIVND (reference sequence). The CDR3: CGTKTGTGDYGYTF. The DNA for the CDR3 is TGTGGGACGAAGACCGGGACAGGGGATTATGGCTACACCTTC.

The V and J genes are TRBV28 and TRBJ2-3; 7 bases match TRBD1. With V trimmed by 4 bases and J by 4 bases, 8 bases remained unmatched. CDR1 and CDR2 from the germline V gene are MDHEN and SYDVKM. The CDR3 contains 15 residues. CDR3 loop: CASSSPATGADTQYF. Written as DNA, the CDR3 is TGTGCCAGCAGTTCCCCGGCTACAGGGGCAGATACGCAGTATTTT.

The chain couples TRBV6-2 or TRBV6-3 to TRBJ1-2; no definite D call. The V gene's germline CDR1 is MNHEY and CDR2 SVGEGT. The CDR3 extends over 14 amino acids. V lost 6 bases and J 4 bases, leaving 15 bases between the germline ends. DNA for the CDR3: TGTGCCAGCAGCTCCCCGAGGAGCCCCTATGGCTACACCTTC. Translating gives CASSSPRSPYGYTF.

The chain has TRBV5-4 and TRBJ1-1, with TRBD1 matching 11 bases. The CDR3 loop spans 16 amino acids. CDR1 and CDR2 (germline): SGHNT, YYREEE (reference sequence). V dropped 0 bases and J dropped 3; count of bases not matched to a gene: 4. In nucleotides, the CDR3 is TGTGCCAGCAGCTTGGGTGGGGGACAGGGGGACACTGAAGCTTTCTTT. Translation: CASSLGGGQGDTEAFF.

This clone was picked up a small number of times. The chain uses TRBV21-1 and TRBJ1-1; the table's D call, TRBD1, has no DNA check behind it. TRBV21-1 is classified as a pseudogene. This CDR3 region has 18 residues. The CDR3 sequence: CASSKGYRGRWGNTEAFF. The CDR3 nucleotides read TGTGCCAGCAGCAAAGGTTATAGGGGGCGATGGGGGAACACTGAAGCTTTCTTT.

The chain combines TRBV7-2 with TRBJ2-2; the D gene is possibly TRBD2 (5 bases). Trimming shortened V by 4 bases and J by 5 bases, and 11 bases separated the two germline ends. This CDR3 spans 14 amino acids. Germline V gives CDR1 SGHTA, CDR2 FQGNSA. In DNA, the CDR3 is TGTGCCAGCAGCTCCAGCGGTAGGACCGGGGAGCTGTTTTTT. This translates into CASSSSGRTGELFF.

V is TRBV5-1 and J is TRBJ2-7, with a tentative D call TRBD1 (5 bases). Germline loops: CDR1 SGHRS, CDR2 YFSETQ. The CDR3 loop spans 12 amino acids. V was shortened by 4 bases and J by 6 bases, with 11 bases between the two germline ends. Here the CDR3 DNA reads TGCGCCAGCAGCCAGCAGGGCCCCGAGCAGTACTTC. Protein: CASSQQGPEQYF.

The chain joins TRBV5-4 to TRBJ2-5, with 9 bases aligning to TRBD2. The junction had 5 bases not matched to a gene; V was cut back by 0 bases and J by 5 bases. CDR3 size: 15 residues. Per germline, CDR1 SGHNT and CDR2 YYREEE (reference sequence). The CDR3 here is CASSLGGGRGETQYF. CDR3 bases: TGTGCCAGCAGCTTGGGTGGCGGGAGGGGGGAGACCCAGTACTTC.

V usage is TRBV28 and J usage is TRBJ1-1; 7 bases line up with TRBD1. The CDR3 contains 15 residues. The germline CDR1 and CDR2 sequences are MDHEN and SYDVKM. The V gene end was trimmed by 5 bases and the J gene end by 6 bases; junction bases not matched to a gene: 12. The CDR3, as DNA: TGTGCCAGCAGTCCCCCATTACAGGGGAGGCCTGAAGCTTTCTTT. It translates to CASSPPLQGRPEAFF.

The chain uses TRBV7-2 and TRBJ2-2; D is perhaps TRBD2 (6 bases). The CDR3 is made up of 16 amino acids. Trimming left V 4 bases short and J 3 bases short, with 15 bases between. Germline V lookup: CDR1 SGHTA, CDR2 FQGNSA. Here the CDR3 DNA reads TGTGCCAGCAGCTCCCCGTGGGGGGTGGACACCGGGGAGCTGTTTTTT. Its translation: CASSSPWGVDTGELFF.

The chain combines TRBV2 with TRBJ2-7; TRBD2 matches at 9 bases. Trimming cost V 4 bases and J 2 bases; bases outside gene matches: 3. The CDR3 has 14 amino acids. The V gene's germline CDR1 is SNHLY and CDR2 FYNNEI. The CDR3 spells CASSVAGGPYEQYF. As DNA, the CDR3 is TGTGCCAGCAGTGTTGCGGGAGGGCCCTACGAGCAGTACTTC.

The chain links TRBV9 to TRBJ1-1; the match to TRBD1 covers 7 bases. Looked up from germline, CDR1 is SGDLS and CDR2 is YYNGEE. The CDR3 covers 14 residues. Germline trimming cut 4 bases from V and 5 bases from J; bases unmatched to any gene: 8. CDR3 bases: TGTGCCAGCAGCAAGCAGACAGGGTGGACTGAAGCTTTCTTT. It specifies CASSKQTGWTEAFF.

The gene calls are TRBV29-1 and TRBJ2-3, with 7 bases fitting TRBD2. The germline V gene encodes CDR1 SQVTM and CDR2 ANQGSEA. The V gene end was trimmed by 7 bases and the J gene end by 4 bases; junction bases not matched to a gene: 11. The CDR3 totals 14 residues. In DNA form, the CDR3 reads TGCAGCGCTGCGCGGGAGAGGGGCGCAGATACGCAGTATTTT. Amino acids: CSAARERGADTQYF.

This CDR3 reads CASSSFPDSTGNQPQHF. The CDR3 coding sequence is TGTGCCAGCAGTTCGTTCCCGGACAGTACTGGCAATCAGCCCCAGCATTTT. The rearrangement uses TRBV2 and TRBJ1-5, with a weak D call TRBD1 (6 bases). Per germline, CDR1 SNHLY and CDR2 FYNNEI. This CDR3 comprises 17 residues. V was clipped by 5 bases and J by 2 bases, with 19 bases between them.